Given below is one T cell receptor (beta chain) in context. The antigen is not known. Antigen-specific CD4+ T cells were expanded with viral peptide pools in the ViraFEST assay before sequencing. Following culture for roughly 10 days, CD4+ T cells were isolated. BNT162b2 vaccine or mRNA-1273 vaccine was given to participants in two doses. The data were produced by immunoSEQ multiplex PCR, yet TCRdb's version contains in-frame clones alone and is incomplete. Found here are approximately 61,000 clones, around 73% of them singletons; the top ten hold roughly 1.2%. This record comes from a study of vaccination effects on CD4 cells after COVID-19. This CDR3 comprises 14 residues. Looked up from germline, CDR1 is LNHDA and CDR2 is SQIVND (reference sequence). Trimming shortened V by 4 bases and J by 5 bases, and 11 bases separated the two germline ends.

The chain is built from TRBV19 and TRBJ2-2; either TRBD1 or TRBD2 may fit D (5 bases each). This TCR was sampled from a human donor who received a COVID-19 vaccine. This material consisted of CD4+ T cells from PBMCs cultured with HCoV-229E spike peptides, taken after COVID-19 vaccination. The CDR3 here is CASSRGKGTGELFF. The DNA of the CDR3 is TGTGCCAGTAGTAGGGGGAAGGGTACCGGGGAGCTGTTTTTT.